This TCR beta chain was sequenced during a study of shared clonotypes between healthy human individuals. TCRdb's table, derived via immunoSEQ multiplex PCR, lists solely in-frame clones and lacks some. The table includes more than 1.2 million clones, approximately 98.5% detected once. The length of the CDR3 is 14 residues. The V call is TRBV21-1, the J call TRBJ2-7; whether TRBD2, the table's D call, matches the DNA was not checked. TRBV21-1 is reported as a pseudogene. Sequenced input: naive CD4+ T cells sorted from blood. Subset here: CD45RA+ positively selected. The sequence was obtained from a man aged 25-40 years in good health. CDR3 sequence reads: CASSKGEESYEQYF. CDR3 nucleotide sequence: TGTGCCAGCAGCAAAGGGGAGGAAAGCTACGAGCAGTACTTC.